These 25 T cell receptor beta chains were sequenced from one sample in a study of blood T cell repertoires in COVID-19. Assay used: immunoSEQ multiplex PCR; TCRdb lists only in-frame clones, some missing. The table includes roughly 160,000 clones, approximately 90% detected once. What was sequenced was peripheral blood. The receptors originated from an older woman who had recovered from COVID-19.

This CDR3 is CASSTQGATYEQYF. In DNA, the CDR3 is TGTGCCAGCAGTACCCAGGGTGCCACCTACGAGCAGTACTTC. The chain is built from TRBV6-5 and TRBJ2-7; tentatively, D is TRBD1 (5 bases). The V and J ends lost 5 bases and 2 bases respectively, with 13 bases between them. The CDR3 contains 14 residues. In germline, CDR1 is MNHEY, CDR2 SVGAGI.

The V call is TRBV30, the J call TRBJ1-6, with 7 bases aligning to TRBD1. Germline V lookup: CDR1 GTSNPN, CDR2 SVGIG (reference sequence). The CDR3 contains 15 residues. With 1 base clipped from V and 9 bases from J, the junction kept 9 bases outside the gene matches. CDR3 sequence reads: CAWSGDRALSSPLHF. In nucleotides, the CDR3 is TGTGCCTGGAGTGGAGACAGGGCTTTGAGTTCACCCCTCCACTTT.

CDR3 in DNA: TGTGCCAGCAGTTCCCGACTAGCGGGGGGGCGGGGCACAGATACGCAGTATTTT. Residues: CASSSRLAGGRGTDTQYF. The chain is built from TRBV6-2 or TRBV6-3 and TRBJ2-3; 14 nucleotides match TRBD2. The germline CDR1 and CDR2 sequences are MNHEY and SVGEGT. After removal of 4 bases from V and 1 base from J, the junction contained 7 bases not matched to a gene. This CDR3 region has 18 residues.

The V and J genes are TRBV3-1 (or the pseudogene TRBV3-2) and TRBJ1-1, with D possibly TRBD1 on 5 matching bases. This CDR3 comprises 15 residues. V lost 4 bases and J lost 2, with 14 bases in between. Germline CDR1 reads LGHDT; CDR2 reads YNNKEL (reference sequence). The CDR3 DNA reads as TGTGCCAGCAGCCGTACAGGCCCGAGCAACACTGAAGCTTTCTTT. Translation: CASSRTGPSNTEAFF.

The chain joins TRBV9 to TRBJ2-3; possibly TRBD2 for D (7 bases). CDR3 length: 18 amino acids. Trimming took off 0 bases at V and 5 bases at J, with 22 bases between the two ends. CDR1 is SGDLS, CDR2 YYNGEE, per germline. The CDR3 sequence: CASSVVGGGSFIGDTQYF. The CDR3 bases are TGTGCCAGCAGCGTAGTGGGCGGGGGCTCTTTCATAGGAGATACGCAGTATTTT.

This chain connects TRBV5-1 to TRBJ2-5, with 7 positions matching TRBD1. CDR1 SGHRS and CDR2 YFSETQ come from the germline V gene. The CDR3 contains 14 residues. The ends lost 2 bases at V and 0 bases at J; junction bases unmatched: 1. CDR3 region: CASSLQGNQETQYF. CDR3 DNA sequence: TGCGCCAGCAGCTTACAGGGGAACCAAGAGACCCAGTACTTC.

The genes are TRBV4-3 and TRBJ1-1; no definite D call. Germline CDR1 LGHNA, CDR2 YSLEER. The V and J ends lost 0 bases and 4 bases respectively, with 6 bases between them. There are 13 residues in the CDR3. The DNA for the CDR3 is TGCGCCAGCAGCCAAGATCTGAGCACTGAAGCTTTCTTT. It translates to CASSQDLSTEAFF.

V usage is TRBV5-4 and J usage is TRBJ2-1, with 11 bases matching TRBD2. The trim removed 4 bases at V and 8 bases at J, leaving 5 bases unmatched. The germline V gene encodes CDR1 SGHNT and CDR2 YYREEE (reference sequence). The CDR3 has 14 amino acids. CDR3 protein: CASSITSGGDEQFF. Here the CDR3 DNA reads TGTGCCAGCAGCATTACTAGCGGGGGCGATGAGCAGTTCTTC.

This chain connects TRBV15 to TRBJ1-1, with 8 bases lining up with TRBD1. From germline, CDR1 is LNHNV and CDR2 YYDKDF (reference sequence). CDR3 length: 15 residues. Trimming cost V 2 bases and J 6 bases; bases outside gene matches: 8. The CDR3 sequence is CATSRSIQGEAEAFF. The CDR3 nucleotides read TGTGCCACCAGCAGAAGTATACAGGGGGAAGCTGAAGCTTTCTTT.

The chain links TRBV18 to TRBJ1-5; 8 bases are shared with TRBD1. CDR1 KGHSH and CDR2 LQKENI come from the germline V gene. The trim removed 3 bases at V and 7 bases at J, leaving 8 bases unmatched. The CDR3 is 15 amino acids. The CDR3 DNA follows: TGTGCCAGCTCACCTAGGCAGGGGGCTTTCCAGCCCCAGCATTTT. This gives the protein CASSPRQGAFQPQHF.

This chain links TRBV5-6 with TRBJ1-2; D may be TRBD1 (5 bases). V shed 2 bases and J shed 3 bases, with 11 bases lying between them. CDR3 length: 14 amino acids. In germline, CDR1 is SGHDT, CDR2 YYEEEE. The CDR3, as DNA: TGTGCCAGCAGCTTTGGGGCCCAGGACTATGGCTACACCTTC. Protein: CASSFGAQDYGYTF.

J is TRBJ1-3 and V is TRBV28; no firm D call. The CDR3 runs to 15 residues. Trimming pared 2 bases from V and 0 bases from J, leaving 8 bases between. From germline, CDR1 is MDHEN and CDR2 SYDVKM. The CDR3 coding sequence is TGTGCCAGCAGTTTAACTGCCCTCTCTGGAAACACCATATATTTT. Its protein is CASSLTALSGNTIYF.

The chain employs TRBV25-1 and TRBJ1-2, with D possibly being TRBD1 (6 bases). This CDR3 comprises 15 residues. Germline V gene sequence: CDR1 MGHDK, CDR2 SYGVNS. The V gene lost 0 bases and the J gene lost 4 bases, with 12 bases spanning the gap. The CDR3 sequence is CASSEYGQSLYGYTF. In nucleotides, the CDR3 is TGTGCCAGCAGTGAATATGGACAGAGCCTCTATGGCTACACCTTC.

The CDR3 DNA reads TGTGCCAGCAGTGATACCCCCGGACAGGGGGGAGGAGAGCAGTACTTC. Translated, it gives CASSDTPGQGGGEQYF. The V and J genes are TRBV2 and TRBJ2-7; TRBD1 matches 10 bases. The CDR3 contains 16 residues. Germline lookup yields CDR1 SNHLY and CDR2 FYNNEI. The ends lost 3 bases at V and 7 bases at J; junction bases unmatched: 12.

The V and J genes are TRBV2 and TRBJ2-5; perhaps TRBD1 as D (6 bases). The CDR3 consists of 16 residues. The germline gives CDR1 SNHLY, CDR2 FYNNEI. Trimming took off 8 bases at V and 1 base at J, with 20 bases between the two ends. The CDR3 DNA reads TGTGCCAGCCAGCTAGCCCCACAGGGCCGCCAAGAGACCCAGTACTTC. Its translation: CASQLAPQGRQETQYF.

This clone was seen a few times. This CDR3 reads CASSLPGQGRGYTF. CDR3 DNA: TGCGCCAGCAGCTTGCCAGGACAGGGACGTGGCTACACCTTC. V and J are TRBV5-1 and TRBJ1-2; 8 bases agree with TRBD1. Per the germline V gene, CDR1 is SGHRS and CDR2 is YFSETQ. J was trimmed by 7 bases and V by 1 base; bases with no gene match: 6. The CDR3 is 14 amino acids.

To note about this clone: This sample also contains other DNA sequences that code for the same CDR3. The rearrangement uses TRBV9 and TRBJ1-1, with a possible D match to TRBD1 (6 bases). Trimming cost V 0 bases and J 4 bases, with 10 bases left between them. Looked up from germline, CDR1 is SGDLS and CDR2 is YYNGEE. This CDR3 region has 14 residues. The CDR3 bases are TGTGCCAGCAGCGTAGGACAGGTTGGCACTGAAGCTTTCTTT. This gives the protein CASSVGQVGTEAFF. Full variable domain (remainder filled in from reference TRBV9 and TRBJ1-1): DSGVTQTPKHLITATGQRVTLRCSPRSGDLSVYWYQQSLDQGLQFLIQYYNGEERAKGNILERFSAQQFPDLHSELNLSSLELGDSALYFCASSVGQVGTEAFFGQGTRLTVV.

The V and J genes are TRBV5-4 and TRBJ1-3; possible D gene TRBD1, 6 bases. The CDR3 totals 17 residues. Trimming took 4 bases from V and 0 from J, leaving 17 bases between them. Germline values: CDR1 SGHNT, CDR2 YYREEE (reference sequence). Here the CDR3 reads CASSPSGGADSGNTIYF. CDR3 sequence (DNA): TGTGCCAGCAGCCCTTCTGGGGGGGCCGACTCTGGAAACACCATATATTTT.

The chain links TRBV27 to TRBJ2-7; no firm D call. V was cut by 6 bases and J by 3 bases, with 21 bases left in between. The CDR3 extends over 16 amino acids. The germline CDR1 and CDR2 sequences are MNHEY and SMNVEV (reference sequence). The CDR3 DNA follows: TGTGCCAGCAGCCTGTTGTTGTCGGGTCAGATCTACGAGCAGTACTTC. Translating it yields CASSLLLSGQIYEQYF.

J is TRBJ2-7 and V is TRBV29-1; TRBD1 is a possible D gene (6 bases). Germline loops: CDR1 SQVTM, CDR2 ANQGSEA. The CDR3 is 15 amino acids. V lost 5 bases and J lost 3, with 20 bases in between. CDR3 region: CSVLKLQGRNYEQYF. CDR3 bases: TGCAGCGTTCTAAAACTACAGGGACGCAACTACGAGCAGTACTTC.

This clone was detected only once. The rearrangement links TRBV11-2 to TRBJ2-3; 9 positions match TRBD1. This CDR3 spans 14 amino acids. Germline V gives CDR1 SGHAT, CDR2 FQNNGV. V trimming: 3 bases; J trimming: 5 bases; junction bases outside the gene matches: 3. CDR3 in amino acids: CASSLGQGIDTQYF. The CDR3 nucleotides read TGTGCCAGCAGCTTGGGACAGGGCATAGATACGCAGTATTTT.

The chain carries TRBV3-1 (or the pseudogene TRBV3-2) and TRBJ2-2; D is possibly TRBD2 (6 bases). V was pared by 5 bases and J by 4 bases, with 14 bases between. Per germline, CDR1 LGHDT and CDR2 YNNKEL (reference sequence). The CDR3 runs to 15 residues. The CDR3: CASSNRLVVTGELFF. The CDR3 DNA reads TGTGCCAGCAGCAATAGACTAGTCGTCACCGGGGAGCTGTTTTTT.

The V gene is TRBV25-1, the J gene TRBJ1-6, with TRBD1 identical over 9 bases. V trimming: 6 bases; J trimming: 11 bases; junction bases outside the gene matches: 8. Germline values: CDR1 MGHDK, CDR2 SYGVNS. This CDR3 comprises 14 residues. The CDR3 loop is CASSYTGGKTPLHF. DNA for the CDR3: TGTGCCAGCAGCTACACAGGGGGCAAGACACCCCTCCACTTT.

The chain joins TRBV7-2 to TRBJ2-1; TRBD2 might be the D (7 bases). CDR3 size: 16 residues. The germline V and J ends were trimmed by 4 bases and 6 bases, with 19 bases remaining between them. Germline V gene data show CDR1 as SGHTA and CDR2 as FQGNSA. The CDR3 region is CASSSAGAGAANEQFF. The CDR3 DNA follows: TGTGCCAGCAGCTCCGCAGGGGCGGGGGCCGCCAATGAGCAGTTCTTC. Supplemented by reference TRBV7-2 and TRBJ2-1, the full variable domain reads GAGVSQSPSNKVTEKGKDVELRCDPISGHTALYWYRQSLGQGLEFLIYFQGNSAPDKSGLPSDRFSAERTGGSVSTLTIQRTQQEDSAVYLCASSSAGAGAANEQFFGPGTRLTVL.

J is TRBJ1-5 and V is TRBV6-2 or TRBV6-3; tentatively, D is TRBD1 (5 bases). V shed 3 bases and J shed 7 bases, with 13 bases lying between them. CDR3 size: 14 residues. The V gene's germline CDR1 is MNHEY and CDR2 SVGEGT. The chain's CDR3 is CASSYSFGGQPQHF. DNA of the CDR3: TGTGCCAGCAGTTATAGCTTTGGGGGGCAGCCCCAGCATTTT.